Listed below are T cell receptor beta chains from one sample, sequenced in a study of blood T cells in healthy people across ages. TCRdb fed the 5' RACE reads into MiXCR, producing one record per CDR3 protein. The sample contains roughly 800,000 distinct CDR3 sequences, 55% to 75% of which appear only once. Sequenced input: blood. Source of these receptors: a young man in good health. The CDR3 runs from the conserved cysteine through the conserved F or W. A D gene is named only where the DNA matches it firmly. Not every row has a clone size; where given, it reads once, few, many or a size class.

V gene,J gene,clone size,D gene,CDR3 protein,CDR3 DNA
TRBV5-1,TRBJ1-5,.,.,CASSLAPDDQPQHF,TGCGCCAGCAGCTTGGCCCCGGACGATCAGCCCCAGCATTTT
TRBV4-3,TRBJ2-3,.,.,CASSQVGPRGADTQYF,TGCGCCAGCAGCCAGGTGGGACCGAGGGGGGCAGATACGCAGTATTTT
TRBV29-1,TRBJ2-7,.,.,CSVVESETRYF,TGCAGCGTTGTGGAGAGTGAGACCCGGTACTTC
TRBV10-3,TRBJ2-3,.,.,CASRPVGADTQYF,TGTGCCTCCCGACCCGTTGGGGCAGATACGCAGTATTTT
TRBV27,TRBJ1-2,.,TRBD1,CASMGQGAGYTF,TGTGCCAGCATGGGCCAGGGGGCTGGCTACACCTTC
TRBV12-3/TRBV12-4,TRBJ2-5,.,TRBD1,CASSTGGQGARETQYF,TGTGCCAGCAGTACGGGGGGACAGGGGGCGCGAGAGACCCAGTACTTC
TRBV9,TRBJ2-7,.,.,CASSPHRGSYEQYF,TGTGCCAGCAGCCCCCACCGGGGCTCCTACGAGCAGTACTTC
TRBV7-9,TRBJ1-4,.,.,CASSLETSRGATNEKLFF,TGTGCCAGCAGCTTAGAGACCTCCCGCGGAGCAACTAATGAAAAACTGTTTTTT
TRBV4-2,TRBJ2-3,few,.,CASSPLGGGTQYF,TGTGCCAGCAGCCCTCTGGGTGGGGGTACGCAGTATTTT
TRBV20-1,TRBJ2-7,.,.,CSASGGPHYEQYF,TGCAGTGCTAGTGGGGGGCCCCACTACGAGCAGTACTTC
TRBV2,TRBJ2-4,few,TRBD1,CASGDRSKNIQYF,TGTGCCAGCGGGGACAGATCCAAAAACATTCAGTACTTC
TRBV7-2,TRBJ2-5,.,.,CATSPPYPNEQYF,TGTGCCACCTCACCACCTTACCCCAATGAGCAGTACTTC
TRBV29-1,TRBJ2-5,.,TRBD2,CSVGGGRIQETQYF,TGCAGCGTTGGGGGGGGACGGATACAAGAGACCCAGTACTTC
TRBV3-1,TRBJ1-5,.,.,CASSPDPRFRTVNQPQHF,TGTGCCAGCAGCCCCGATCCCCGATTTCGGACGGTAAATCAGCCCCAGCATTTT
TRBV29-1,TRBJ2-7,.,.,CSVAGTGMTYEQYF,TGCAGCGTTGCCGGGACTGGGATGACCTACGAGCAGTACTTC
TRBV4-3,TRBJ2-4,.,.,CARQKGPRKNIQYF,TGCGCCAGACAAAAAGGGCCTAGAAAAAACATTCAGTACTTC
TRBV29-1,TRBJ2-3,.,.,CSVVVSSGNPDTQYF,TGCAGCGTAGTGGTTAGCAGCGGTAACCCAGATACGCAGTATTTT
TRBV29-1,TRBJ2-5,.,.,CSVGLGVTQETQYF,TGCAGCGTTGGGTTAGGAGTTACACAAGAGACCCAGTACTTC
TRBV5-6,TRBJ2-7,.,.,CASSWGSSGYEQYF,TGTGCCAGCAGCTGGGGCAGTTCGGGCTACGAGCAGTACTTC
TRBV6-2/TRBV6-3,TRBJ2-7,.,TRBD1,CASSTHRDSISYEQYF,TGTGCCAGCAGTACCCACCGGGACAGCATCTCCTACGAGCAGTACTTC
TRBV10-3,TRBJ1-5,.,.,CAISEDGIQPQHF,TGTGCCATCAGTGAGGACGGTATTCAGCCCCAGCATTTT
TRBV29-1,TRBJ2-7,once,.,CSVVGRNYNEQYF,TGCAGCGTTGTAGGGCGGAACTACAATGAGCAGTACTTC
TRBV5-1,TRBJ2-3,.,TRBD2,CASSLTSGSYTQYF,TGCGCCAGCAGCTTGACTAGCGGGAGTTATACGCAGTATTTT
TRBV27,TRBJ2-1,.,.,CASSLWATQKPNEQFF,TGTGCCAGCAGTTTATGGGCTACCCAAAAACCCAATGAGCAGTTCTTC
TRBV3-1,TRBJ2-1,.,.,CASTQEGGSYNEQFF,TGTGCCAGCACCCAGGAGGGGGGGTCCTACAATGAGCAGTTCTTC
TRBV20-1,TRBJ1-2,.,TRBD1,CSAGGQETYGYTF,TGCAGTGCTGGGGGACAGGAAACCTATGGCTACACCTTC
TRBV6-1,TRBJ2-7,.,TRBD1,CAARTGKSYEQYF,TGTGCCGCGAGGACAGGGAAAAGCTACGAGCAGTACTTC
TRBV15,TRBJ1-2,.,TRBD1,CATSRGGGQNNYGYTF,TGTGCCACCAGCAGAGGTGGGGGACAGAATAACTATGGCTACACCTTC
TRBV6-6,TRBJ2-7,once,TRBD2,CASSIGTSYEQYF,TGCGCCAGCAGTATCGGGACTAGCTACGAGCAGTACTTC
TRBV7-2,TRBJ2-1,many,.,CASSLIIGNEQFF,TGTGCCAGCAGCCTTATAATAGGCAATGAGCAGTTCTTC
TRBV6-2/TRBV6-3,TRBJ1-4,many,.,CASSLDSANEKLFF,TGTGCCAGCAGTCTTGACAGCGCTAATGAAAAACTGTTTTTT
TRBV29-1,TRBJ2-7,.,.,CSGTGTDSSYEQYF,TGCAGCGGCACCGGGACGGACAGCTCCTACGAGCAGTACTTC
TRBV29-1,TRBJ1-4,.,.,CSVVSTGNEKLFF,TGCAGCGTTGTCTCGACAGGAAATGAAAAACTGTTTTTT
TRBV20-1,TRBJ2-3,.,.,CSSHGGSTDTQYF,TGCAGTAGCCATGGGGGGAGCACAGATACGCAGTATTTT
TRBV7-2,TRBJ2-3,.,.,CASSARSADTQYF,TGTGCCAGCAGCGCCCGTAGTGCAGATACGCAGTATTTT
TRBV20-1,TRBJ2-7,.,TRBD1,CSATRQGSKREQYF,TGCAGTGCTACTCGACAGGGGAGTAAGAGGGAGCAGTACTTC
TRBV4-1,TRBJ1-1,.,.,CASSQALGGTEAFF,TGCGCCAGCAGCCAAGCCTTAGGGGGCACTGAAGCTTTCTTT